This TCR beta chain came from a study of response to subunit inactivated influenza vaccine (dated by TCRdb to the late 2010s). Broadly, across the study: To follow how T cells responded to a trivalent subunit inactivated influenza vaccine, the researchers relied on deep quantitative profiling of the T cell receptor repertoire. Study-wide conclusions, independent of this receptor: The authors proposed that each seasonal influenza vaccination may bring in only a limited number of new T cells.

As concerns this clonotype: There is no known antigen for this receptor. Base quality data are lacking; no much larger clone is found one base away.

The library was prepared using RT-PCR. Sequencing used an Illumina HiSeq 2500. Through fastp at Q25 and MiXCR, TCRdb rebuilt clones from the public reads, retaining in-frame beta chains. Here each entry gathers all rows of one CDR3 protein and keeps the most common genes and DNA. The sample table holds 650,000 or so distinct CDR3 sequences, of which about 14% were seen once. The top ten clonotypes cover 7.6% of the sample. This clonotype was sampled from a man in his forties or fifties who received an inactivated influenza vaccine. Donor details come from another sample of the same person, matched by shared clones. Sequenced here: PBMCs from blood, sampled less than 15 days before vaccination.

CDR3 protein: CSARRVASYEQYF. In nucleotides, the sequence is TGCAGTGCTAGGAGGGTTGCGTCCTACGAGCAGTACTTC. The rearranged segments are TRBV20-1 and TRBJ2-7; the D segment could be TRBD2, given 5 matching bases. Per the germline V gene (reference sequence), DFQATT is the CDR1 and SNEGSKA is the CDR2. At the junction V is shortened by 3 bases and J by 1 base, with 10 bases in between. Its CDR3 holds 13 amino acids, cysteine through phenylalanine. The entry retains the CDR3 DNA only, 39 bases that are in frame from base 1.